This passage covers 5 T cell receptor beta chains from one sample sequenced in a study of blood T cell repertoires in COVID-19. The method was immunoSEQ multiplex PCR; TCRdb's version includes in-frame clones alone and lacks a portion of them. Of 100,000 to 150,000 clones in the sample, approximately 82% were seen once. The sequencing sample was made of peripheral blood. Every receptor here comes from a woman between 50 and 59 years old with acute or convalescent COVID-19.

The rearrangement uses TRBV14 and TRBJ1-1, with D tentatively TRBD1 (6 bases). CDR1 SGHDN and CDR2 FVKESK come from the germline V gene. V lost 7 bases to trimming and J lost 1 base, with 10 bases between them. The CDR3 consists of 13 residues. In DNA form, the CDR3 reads TGTGCCAGCAACGGACAGAGGAACACTGAAGCTTTCTTT. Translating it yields CASNGQRNTEAFF.

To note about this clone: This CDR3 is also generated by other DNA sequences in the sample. The CDR3 DNA follows: TGCGCCAGCAGCCAAGAGCGGGGCCTTGGCTACACCTTC. Its translation is CASSQERGLGYTF. This sequence joins TRBV4-1 and TRBJ1-2; the D gene is possibly TRBD1 (5 bases). V lost 0 bases and J 7 bases, leaving 9 bases between the germline ends. CDR1 is MGHRA and CDR2 is YSYEKL in the germline V gene. This CDR3 has 13 amino acids.

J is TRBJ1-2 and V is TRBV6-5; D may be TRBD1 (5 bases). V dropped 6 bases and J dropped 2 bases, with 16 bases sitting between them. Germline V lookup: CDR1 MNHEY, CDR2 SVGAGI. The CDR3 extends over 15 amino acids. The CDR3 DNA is TGTGCCAGCAGCGTGACAAACGGGGGGAACTATGGCTACACCTTC. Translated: CASSVTNGGNYGYTF.

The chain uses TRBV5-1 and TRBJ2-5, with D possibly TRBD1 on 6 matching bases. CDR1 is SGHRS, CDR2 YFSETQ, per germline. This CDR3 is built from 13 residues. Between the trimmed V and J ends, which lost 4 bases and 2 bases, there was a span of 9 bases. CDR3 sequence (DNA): TGCGCCAGCAGCGGGGGCAGTCAAGAGACCCAGTACTTC. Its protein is CASSGGSQETQYF.

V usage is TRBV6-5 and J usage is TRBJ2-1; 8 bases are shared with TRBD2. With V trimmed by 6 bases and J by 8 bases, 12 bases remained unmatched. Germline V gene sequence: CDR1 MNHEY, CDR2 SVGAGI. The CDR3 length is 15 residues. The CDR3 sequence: CASSLLAAPIHEQFF. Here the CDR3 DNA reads TGTGCCAGCAGCCTACTAGCGGCTCCTATTCATGAGCAGTTCTTC.